The rows below give T cell receptor beta chains drawn from one sample of a study of T cell repertoires in cytomegalovirus infection. From the reads, TCRdb called clonotypes with MiXCR, one entry per CDR3 protein. The table lists 400,000 or so distinct CDR3 sequences, roughly 30% of them singletons. Material for sequencing was PBMCs. These receptors all come from a human donor in good health (CMV status not recorded). Some clones in this sample may be carry-over from other donors' samples. CDR3s include the opening cysteine and the closing phenylalanine or tryptophan. The D gene is left open where the match is weak. Clone size appears in some rows only: once, few, many, or a class for an expanded clone.

v_call	d_call	clone_size	j_call	cdr3_nt	cdr3_aa
TRBV5-4	TRBD1	-	TRBJ2-7	TGTGCCAGCAGCTGGGGGACAGAGAAAATCTACGAGCAGTACTTC	CASSWGTEKIYEQYF
TRBV7-3	TRBD1	-	TRBJ1-3	TGTGCCAGCAGGTTTGGGACAGGGGGCTCTGGAAACACCATATATTTT	CASRFGTGGSGNTIYF
TRBV24-1	-	-	TRBJ2-7	TGTGCCACCAGTGATTTGGGGGAGCAGTACTTC	CATSDLGEQYF
TRBV12-3/TRBV12-4	-	few	TRBJ2-7	TGTGCCAGCAGTACAGGGAACGTTTACGAGCAGTACTTC	CASSTGNVYEQYF
TRBV6-1	-	few	TRBJ1-5	TGTGCCAGCAAATATGGGCAAACGGACGGCAATCAGCCCCAGCATTTT	CASKYGQTDGNQPQHF
TRBV29-1	TRBD1	-	TRBJ2-1	TGCAGCGCCTTCGGGGGGACAGGGGGCTACAATGAGCAGTTCTTC	CSAFGGTGGYNEQFF
TRBV4-1	-	-	TRBJ2-1	TGCGCCAGCAGCCAAGACCCCTTTGACAGCCTCTCCTACAATGAGCAGTTCTTC	CASSQDPFDSLSYNEQFF
TRBV7-9	-	-	TRBJ1-1	TGTGCCAGCAGCTTAGTTGGGTCGGGCACTGAAGCTTTCTTT	CASSLVGSGTEAFF
TRBV12-3/TRBV12-4	TRBD2	-	TRBJ2-5	TGTGCCAGCAGTTTGGCTAGCGGGGGGTACCAAGAGACCCAGTACTTC	CASSLASGGYQETQYF
TRBV2	-	-	TRBJ2-4	TGTGCCAGCACCGAACAGGAGTCCAAAAACATTCAGTACTTC	CASTEQESKNIQYF
TRBV12-3/TRBV12-4	-	many	TRBJ2-7	TGTGCCAGCAGTTTAGGACAGGCCGAGTACTTC	CASSLGQAEYF
TRBV6-1	-	-	TRBJ2-6	TGTGCCAGCAGTCACGGTGGAACTGGGGCCAACGTCCTGACTTTC	CASSHGGTGANVLTF
TRBV4-1	-	few	TRBJ2-7	TGCGCCAGCAGCCAAGATCATGCGGGCAGGGGCTACGAGCAGTACTTC	CASSQDHAGRGYEQYF
TRBV6-1	-	few	TRBJ1-4	TGTGCCAGCAGCCAGGGACGGTCCTATGAAAAACTGTTTTTT	CASSQGRSYEKLFF
TRBV24-1	-	-	TRBJ2-3	TGTGCCACCAGGGATCCGCGTTTAAGCACAGATACGCAGTATTTT	CATRDPRLSTDTQYF
TRBV29-1	TRBD2	-	TRBJ2-3	TGCAGCGTTGCGTTGCGGACTAGCGGGGAAGAGTATTTT	CSVALRTSGEEYF
TRBV6-6	-	-	TRBJ1-5	TGTGCCAGCCGGACGGCACGCCATCAGCCCCAACATTTT	CASRTARHQPQHF
TRBV20-1	-	-	TRBJ2-3	TGCAGTGCTAGACATAGCACAGATACGCAGTATTTT	CSARHSTDTQYF
TRBV6-1	TRBD2	-	TRBJ2-1	TGTGCCAGCAGTGCTCGACTAGCGGAAAACAATGAGCAGTTCTTC	CASSARLAENNEQFF
TRBV7-2	TRBD2	few	TRBJ2-2	TGTGCCAGCAGCTTAACGGGACTAGAGGTCACCGGGGAGCTGTTTTTT	CASSLTGLEVTGELFF
TRBV7-6	-	many	TRBJ2-3	TGTGCCAGCAGCTTAGCCTCGGGCACAGATACGCAGTATTTT	CASSLASGTDTQYF
TRBV28	-	few	TRBJ1-5	TGTGCCAGCAGTTTTCGTTTGGGGGGTAGTCAGCCCCAGCATTTT	CASSFRLGGSQPQHF
TRBV11-2	TRBD1	many	TRBJ1-1	TGTGCCAGCAGCACGGCCGGGACAGGGAACACTGAAGCTTTCTTT	CASSTAGTGNTEAFF
TRBV7-8	TRBD1	few	TRBJ2-3	TGTGCCAGCAGCCCTAATTTTATCGACAGGGCAGATACGCAGTATTTT	CASSPNFIDRADTQYF
TRBV12-3/TRBV12-4	-	-	TRBJ1-2	TGTGCCAGTTTATCCGGGACGGCCTACACCTTC	CASLSGTAYTF
TRBV11-2	-	many	TRBJ2-2	TGTGCCAGCAGCACTTATCGGGGGAGGAACACCGGGGAGCTGTTTTTT	CASSTYRGRNTGELFF
TRBV7-9	-	few	TRBJ1-4	TGTGCCAGCAGCTCGCAAAGGACAGATAATCCGCGTTCTGAAAAACTGTTTTTT	CASSSQRTDNPRSEKLFF
TRBV12-3/TRBV12-4	TRBD2	-	TRBJ2-7	TGTGCCAGCAGTTTATCGGGGGGAACGAGGGGTAGCTCCTACGAGCAGTACTTC	CASSLSGGTRGSSYEQYF
TRBV2	-	few	TRBJ1-4	TGTGCCAGCAGGCCCTCTTACGGGGCGACGACTAATGAAAAACTGTTTTTT	CASRPSYGATTNEKLFF
TRBV30	TRBD1	-	TRBJ2-5	TGTGCCTGGAGCCAAACCGGGACAGTGCAGGAGACCCAGTACTTC	CAWSQTGTVQETQYF
TRBV10-3	-	-	TRBJ1-6	TGTGCCATCAGCCGGGGTCTGGAGCAAAATTCACCCCTCCACTTT	CAISRGLEQNSPLHF
TRBV12-3/TRBV12-4	TRBD1	-	TRBJ2-1	TGTGCCAGCAGTCGCCCATACAGGGGTAGAGAAGGGGATGAGCAGTTCTTC	CASSRPYRGREGDEQFF
TRBV19	TRBD2	-	TRBJ2-5	TGTGCCAGTAGTTTGGTAGCGGGGGCCCCGAGGGAGACCCAGTACTTC	CASSLVAGAPRETQYF
TRBV13	-	-	TRBJ2-7	TGTGCCAGCAGCCCGCGTTGGGGGGGCTCATACGAGCAGTACTTC	CASSPRWGGSYEQYF
TRBV7-2	-	many	TRBJ2-1	TGTGCCAGCAGCTTAACCGACAGGTCCCACAATGAGCAGTTCTTC	CASSLTDRSHNEQFF
TRBV4-1	-	few	TRBJ1-4	TGCTCCAGCAGCCAAGATGAAAAACTGTTTTTT	CSSSQDEKLFF
TRBV4-1	-	few	TRBJ1-1	TGCGCCAGCAGCCAAGGAGGAGGTAACAGGGAACTTGAAGCTTTCTTT	CASSQGGGNRELEAFF
TRBV7-8	-	many	TRBJ2-7	TGTGCCAGCAGCCCGGACAGCGCCTACGAGCAGTACTTC	CASSPDSAYEQYF
TRBV6-5	-	few	TRBJ1-2	TGTGCCAGCAGTTACGGGGGACAAGCGGACTATGGCTACACCTTC	CASSYGGQADYGYTF
TRBV12-3/TRBV12-4	-	many	TRBJ2-1	TGTGCCAGCAGTTTAGCTTTCCGGGGAAAGAATAGGGTGAATGAGCAGTTCTTC	CASSLAFRGKNRVNEQFF
TRBV7-6	-	-	TRBJ2-1	TGTGCCAGCAGCACTCTACTGCGTGGCTCCTACAATGAGCAGTTCTTC	CASSTLLRGSYNEQFF
TRBV6-8	TRBD2	-	TRBJ2-1	TGTGCCAGCAGTTACCCAAGCGGGGGGGTGTACAATGAGCAGTTCTTC	CASSYPSGGVYNEQFF
TRBV28	-	few	TRBJ1-2	TGTGCCAGCGTATCCGATAGGGGACCCAACTATGGCTACACCTTC	CASVSDRGPNYGYTF
TRBV20-1	-	few	TRBJ2-5	TGCAGTGCTGGACAGAACCTGGGGTCCCAAGAGACCCAGTACTTC	CSAGQNLGSQETQYF
TRBV7-8	-	few	TRBJ1-4	TGTGCCAGTCGAGCGGAGGGGACTAATGAAAAACTGTTTTTT	CASRAEGTNEKLFF
TRBV4-1	-	once	TRBJ1-1	TGCGCCAGCAGCCATGCCGGTACAGAGAAAACTGACGCTTTCTTT	CASSHAGTEKTDAFF
TRBV7-3	-	few	TRBJ1-2	TGTGCCAGCTCCGAAAGGGCGGGAACTAACTATGGCTACACCTTC	CASSERAGTNYGYTF
TRBV29-1	-	-	TRBJ1-3	TGCAGCGTGGGCCAGGATGTAGGAAACACCATATATTTT	CSVGQDVGNTIYF
TRBV6-2/TRBV6-3	-	few	TRBJ2-7	TGTGCCAGCAGTTACTCGGCCTTGGGGAACGAGCAGTACTTC	CASSYSALGNEQYF
TRBV19	TRBD1	few	TRBJ2-7	TGTGCCAGTAGAAAGTCCGGGACAGGGTCCTACGAGCAGTACTTC	CASRKSGTGSYEQYF
TRBV6-1	-	few	TRBJ1-4	TGTGCCAGCAGTGACAACAGTGCAACTAATGAAAAACTGTTTTTT	CASSDNSATNEKLFF
TRBV6-1	TRBD1	few	TRBJ2-1	TGTGCCAGCGGTTGGACAGGGAACGAGCAGTTCTTC	CASGWTGNEQFF
TRBV2	-	few	TRBJ2-7	TGTGCCAGCAGTGAAGCAGAGGGAGACGAGCAGTACTTC	CASSEAEGDEQYF
TRBV5-1	-	few	TRBJ2-7	TGCGCCAGCAGCTTGGGGGCACTGGCGACCGAGCAGTACTTC	CASSLGALATEQYF
TRBV7-3	TRBD1	many	TRBJ2-7	TGTGCCAGCAGCGTCGACAGGGACCACGAGCAGTACTTC	CASSVDRDHEQYF